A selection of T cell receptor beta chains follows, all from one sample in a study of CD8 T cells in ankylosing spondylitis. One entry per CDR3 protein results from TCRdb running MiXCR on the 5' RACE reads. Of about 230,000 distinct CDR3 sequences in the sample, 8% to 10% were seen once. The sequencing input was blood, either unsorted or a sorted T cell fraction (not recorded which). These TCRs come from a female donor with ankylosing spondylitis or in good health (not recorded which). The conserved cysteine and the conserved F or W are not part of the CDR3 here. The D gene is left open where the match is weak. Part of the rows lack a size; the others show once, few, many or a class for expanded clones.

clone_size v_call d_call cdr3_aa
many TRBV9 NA ASSVGSSQETQY
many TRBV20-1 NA SARDTRTLSSYNEQF
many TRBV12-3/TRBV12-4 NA ASSRRLQGEQY
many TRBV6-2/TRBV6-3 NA ASSYSNLGSFDEQY
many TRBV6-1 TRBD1 ASSPNRGSLYGYT
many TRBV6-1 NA ASSARDNNNEQF
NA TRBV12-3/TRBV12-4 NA ASSPSEDSTQF
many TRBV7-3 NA ASSFQPSSNTQY
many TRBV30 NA AWTGGGSNQPQH
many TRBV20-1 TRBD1 SARDVGQGAREQY
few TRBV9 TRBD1 ASSVAEGTDSSLQETQY